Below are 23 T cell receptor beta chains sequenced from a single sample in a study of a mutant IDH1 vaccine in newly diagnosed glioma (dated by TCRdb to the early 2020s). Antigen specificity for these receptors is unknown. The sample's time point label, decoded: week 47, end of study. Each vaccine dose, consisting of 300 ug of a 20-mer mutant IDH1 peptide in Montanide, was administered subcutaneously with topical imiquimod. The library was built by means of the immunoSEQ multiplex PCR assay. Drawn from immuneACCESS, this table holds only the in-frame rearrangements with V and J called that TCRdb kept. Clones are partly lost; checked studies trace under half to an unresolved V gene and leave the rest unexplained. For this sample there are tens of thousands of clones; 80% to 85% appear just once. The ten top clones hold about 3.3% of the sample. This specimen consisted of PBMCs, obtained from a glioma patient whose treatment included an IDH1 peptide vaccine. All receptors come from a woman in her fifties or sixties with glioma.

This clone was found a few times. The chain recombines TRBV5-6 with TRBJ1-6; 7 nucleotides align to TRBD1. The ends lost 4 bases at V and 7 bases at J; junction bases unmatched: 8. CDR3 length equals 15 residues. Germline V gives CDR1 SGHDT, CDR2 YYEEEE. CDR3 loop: CASSQGTAPNSPLHF. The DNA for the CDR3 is TGTGCCAGCAGCCAAGGGACAGCCCCCAATTCACCCCTCCACTTT.

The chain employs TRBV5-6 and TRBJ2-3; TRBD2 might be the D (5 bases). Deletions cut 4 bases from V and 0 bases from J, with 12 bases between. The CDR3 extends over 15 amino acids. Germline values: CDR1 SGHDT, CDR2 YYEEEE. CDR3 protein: CASSLTRTSTDTQYF. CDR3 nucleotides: TGTGCCAGCAGCCTGACGCGGACTAGCACAGATACGCAGTATTTT.

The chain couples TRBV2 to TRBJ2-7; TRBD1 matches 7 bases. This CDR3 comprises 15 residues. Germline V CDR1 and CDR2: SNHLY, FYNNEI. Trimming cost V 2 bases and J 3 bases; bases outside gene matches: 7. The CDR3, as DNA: TGTGCCAGCAGTGAATGGGACAGCAGGAGCTACGAGCAGTACTTC. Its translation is CASSEWDSRSYEQYF. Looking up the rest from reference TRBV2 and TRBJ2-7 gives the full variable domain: EPEVTQTPSHQVTQMGQEVILRCVPISNHLYFYWYRQILGQKVEFLVSFYNNEISEKSEIFDDQFSVERPDGSNFTLKIRSTKLEDSAMYFCASSEWDSRSYEQYFGPGTRLTVT.

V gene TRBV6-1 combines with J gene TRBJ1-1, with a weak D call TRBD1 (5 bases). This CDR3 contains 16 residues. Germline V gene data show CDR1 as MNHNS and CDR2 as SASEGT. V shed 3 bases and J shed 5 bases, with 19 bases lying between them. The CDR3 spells CASSDMGVRGGTEAFF. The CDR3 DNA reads TGTGCCAGCAGTGACATGGGGGTTCGGGGAGGGACTGAAGCTTTCTTT.

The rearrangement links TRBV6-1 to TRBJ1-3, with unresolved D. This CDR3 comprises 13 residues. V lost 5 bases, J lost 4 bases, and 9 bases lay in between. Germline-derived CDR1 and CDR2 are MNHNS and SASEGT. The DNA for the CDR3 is TGTGCCAGCAGTAGAGGGAGCGGAAACACCATATATTTT. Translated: CASSRGSGNTIYF.

CDR3 protein: CASSQDGQANSPLHF. As DNA, the CDR3 is TGCGCCAGCAGCCAAGATGGCCAGGCCAATTCACCCCTCCACTTT. The chain carries TRBV4-1 and TRBJ1-6; D remains unclear. The V end lost 0 bases, the J end lost 7 bases, and 10 bases lay between the germline ends. This CDR3 region has 15 residues. Germline assignment: CDR1 MGHRA and CDR2 YSYEKL.

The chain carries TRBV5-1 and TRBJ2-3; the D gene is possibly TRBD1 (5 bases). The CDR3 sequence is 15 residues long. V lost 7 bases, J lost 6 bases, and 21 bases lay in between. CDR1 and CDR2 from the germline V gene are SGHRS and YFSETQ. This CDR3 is CASQVRTPRSDTQYF. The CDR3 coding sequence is TGCGCCAGCCAAGTGCGGACACCGCGCTCGGATACGCAGTATTTT. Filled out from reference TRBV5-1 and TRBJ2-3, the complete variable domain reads KAGVTQTPRYLIKTRGQQVTLSCSPISGHRSVSWYQQTPGQGLQFLFEYFSETQRNKGNFPGRFSGRQFSNSRSEMNVSTLELGDSALYLCASQVRTPRSDTQYFGPGTRLTVL.

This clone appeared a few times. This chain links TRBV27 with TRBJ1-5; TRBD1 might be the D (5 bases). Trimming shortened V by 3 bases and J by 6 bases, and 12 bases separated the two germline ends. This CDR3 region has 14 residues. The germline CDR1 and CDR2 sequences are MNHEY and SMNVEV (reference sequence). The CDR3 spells CASSFREGTQPQHF. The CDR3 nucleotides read TGTGCCAGCAGTTTTCGGGAGGGGACTCAGCCCCAGCATTTT.

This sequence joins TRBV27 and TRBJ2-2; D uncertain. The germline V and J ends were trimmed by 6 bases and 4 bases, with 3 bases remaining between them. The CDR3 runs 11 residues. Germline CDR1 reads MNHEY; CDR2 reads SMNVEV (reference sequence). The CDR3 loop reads CASRTTGELFF. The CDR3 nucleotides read TGTGCCAGCAGGACCACCGGGGAGCTGTTTTTT.

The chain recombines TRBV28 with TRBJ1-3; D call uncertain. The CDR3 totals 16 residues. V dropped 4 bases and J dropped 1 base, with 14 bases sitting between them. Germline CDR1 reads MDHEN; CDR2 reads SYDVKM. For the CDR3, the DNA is TGTGCCAGCAGTTCCCCCGGGGAAGGGTCTGGAAACACCATATATTTT. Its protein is CASSSPGEGSGNTIYF. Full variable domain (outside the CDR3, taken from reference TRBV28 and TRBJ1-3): DVKVTQSSRYLVKRTGEKVFLECVQDMDHENMFWYRQDPGLGLRLIYFSYDVKMKEKGDIPEGYSVSREKKERFSLILESASTNQTSMYLCASSSPGEGSGNTIYFGEGSWLTVV.

Here the CDR3 reads CASSLHASGQGLVEQYF. CDR3 bases: TGCGCCAGCAGCTTACACGCATCGGGACAGGGGCTCGTGGAGCAGTACTTC. The chain links TRBV5-1 to TRBJ2-7, with 10 bases matching TRBD1. Germline CDR1 and CDR2: SGHRS and YFSETQ. The CDR3 is made up of 17 amino acids. V shed 2 bases and J 7 bases; nucleotides not matched to a gene: 15.

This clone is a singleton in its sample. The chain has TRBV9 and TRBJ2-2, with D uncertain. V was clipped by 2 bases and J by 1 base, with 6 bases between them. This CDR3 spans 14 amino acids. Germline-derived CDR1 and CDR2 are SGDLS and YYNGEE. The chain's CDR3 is CASSVGMNTGELFF. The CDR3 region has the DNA TGTGCCAGCAGCGTGGGGATGAACACCGGGGAGCTGTTTTTT.

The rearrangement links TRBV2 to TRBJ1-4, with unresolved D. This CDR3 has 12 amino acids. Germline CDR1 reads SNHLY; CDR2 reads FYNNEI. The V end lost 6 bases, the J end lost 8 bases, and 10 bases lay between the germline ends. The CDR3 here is CASREREEKLFF. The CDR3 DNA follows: TGTGCCAGCAGGGAGAGGGAGGAAAAACTGTTTTTT.

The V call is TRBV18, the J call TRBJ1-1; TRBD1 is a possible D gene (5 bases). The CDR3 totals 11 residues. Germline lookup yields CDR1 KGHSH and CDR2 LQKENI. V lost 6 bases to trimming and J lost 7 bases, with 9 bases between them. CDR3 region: CASSPDIEAFF. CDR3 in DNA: TGTGCCAGCTCCCCGGACATTGAAGCTTTCTTT.

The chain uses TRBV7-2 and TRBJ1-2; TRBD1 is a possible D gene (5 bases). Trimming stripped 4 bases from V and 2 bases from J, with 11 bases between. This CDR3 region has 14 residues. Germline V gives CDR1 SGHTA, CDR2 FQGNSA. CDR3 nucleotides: TGTGCCAGCAGCTCCAGCGGGGGGAACTATGGCTACACCTTC. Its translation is CASSSSGGNYGYTF.

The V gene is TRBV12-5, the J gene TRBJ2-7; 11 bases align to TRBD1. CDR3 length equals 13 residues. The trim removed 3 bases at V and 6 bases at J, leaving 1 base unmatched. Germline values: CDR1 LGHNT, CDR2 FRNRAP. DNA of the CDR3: TGTGCTAGTGGTTTAGGGACAGGGGGCGAGCAGTACTTC. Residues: CASGLGTGGEQYF.

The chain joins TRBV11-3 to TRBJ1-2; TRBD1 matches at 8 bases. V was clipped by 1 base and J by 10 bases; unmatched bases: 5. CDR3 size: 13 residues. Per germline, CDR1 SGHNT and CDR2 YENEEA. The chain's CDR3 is CASSLGTGSDYTF. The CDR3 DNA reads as TGTGCCAGCAGCTTAGGGACAGGGAGTGACTACACCTTC. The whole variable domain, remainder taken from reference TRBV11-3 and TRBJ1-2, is EAGVVQSPRYKIIEKKQPVAFWCNPISGHNTLYWYLQNLGQGPELLIRYENEEAVDDSQLPKDRFSAERLKGVDSTLKIQPAELGDSAVYLCASSLGTGSDYTFGSGTRLTVV.

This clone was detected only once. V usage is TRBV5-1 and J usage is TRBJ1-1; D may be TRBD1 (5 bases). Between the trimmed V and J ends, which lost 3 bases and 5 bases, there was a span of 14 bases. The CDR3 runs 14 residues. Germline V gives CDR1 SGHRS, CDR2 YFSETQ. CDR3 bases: TGCGCCAGCAGCTCCCAGGGACGAATAACTGAAGCTTTCTTT. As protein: CASSSQGRITEAFF.

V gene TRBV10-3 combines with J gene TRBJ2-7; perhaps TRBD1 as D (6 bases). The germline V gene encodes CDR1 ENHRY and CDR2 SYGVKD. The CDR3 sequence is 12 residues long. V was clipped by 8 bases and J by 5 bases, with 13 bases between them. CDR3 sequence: CAIGTRINEQYF. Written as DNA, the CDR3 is TGTGCCATCGGGACAAGAATCAACGAGCAGTACTTC.

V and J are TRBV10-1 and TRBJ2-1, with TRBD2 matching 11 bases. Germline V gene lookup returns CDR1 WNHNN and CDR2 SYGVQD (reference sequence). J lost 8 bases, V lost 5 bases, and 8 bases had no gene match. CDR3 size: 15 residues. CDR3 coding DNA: TGCGCCAGCAGTAAAACTAGCGGGGGCCGGGATGAGCAGTTCTTC. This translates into CASSKTSGGRDEQFF.

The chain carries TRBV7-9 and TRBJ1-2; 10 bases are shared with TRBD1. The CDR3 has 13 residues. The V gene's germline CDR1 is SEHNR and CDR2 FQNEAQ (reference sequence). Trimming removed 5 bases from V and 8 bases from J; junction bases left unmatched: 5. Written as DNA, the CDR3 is TGTGCCAGCAGCATCGGGACAGGGGACGGCTACACCTTC. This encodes CASSIGTGDGYTF. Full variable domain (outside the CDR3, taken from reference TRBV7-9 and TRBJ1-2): DTGVSQNPRHKITKRGQNVTFRCDPISEHNRLYWYRQTLGQGPEFLTYFQNEAQLEKSRLLSDRFSAERPKGSFSTLEIQRTEQGDSAMYLCASSIGTGDGYTFGSGTRLTVV.

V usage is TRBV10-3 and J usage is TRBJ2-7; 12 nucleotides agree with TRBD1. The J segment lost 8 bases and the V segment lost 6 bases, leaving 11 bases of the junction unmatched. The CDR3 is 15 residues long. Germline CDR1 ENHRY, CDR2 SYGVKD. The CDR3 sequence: CAIRNSGTGGDKQYF. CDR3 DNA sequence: TGTGCCATCAGAAACTCCGGGACAGGGGGCGATAAGCAGTACTTC.

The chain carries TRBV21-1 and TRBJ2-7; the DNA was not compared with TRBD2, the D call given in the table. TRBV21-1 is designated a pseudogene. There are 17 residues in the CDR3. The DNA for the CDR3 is TGTGCCAGCAGCAAAAGTTCCCCCCGCGGGGTGGTCCACGAGCAGTACTTC. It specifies CASSKSSPRGVVHEQYF.